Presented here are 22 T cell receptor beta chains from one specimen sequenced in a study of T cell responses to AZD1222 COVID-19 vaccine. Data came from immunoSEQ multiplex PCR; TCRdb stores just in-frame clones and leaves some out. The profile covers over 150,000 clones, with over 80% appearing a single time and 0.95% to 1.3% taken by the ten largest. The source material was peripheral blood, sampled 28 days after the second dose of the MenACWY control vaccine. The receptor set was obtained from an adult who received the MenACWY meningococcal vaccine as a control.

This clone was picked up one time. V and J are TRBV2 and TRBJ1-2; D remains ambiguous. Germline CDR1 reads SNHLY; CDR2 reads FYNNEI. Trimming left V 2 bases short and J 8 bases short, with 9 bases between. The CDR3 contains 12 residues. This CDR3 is CASSEQSFGYTF. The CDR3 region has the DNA TGTGCCAGCAGTGAACAGTCCTTCGGCTACACCTTC.

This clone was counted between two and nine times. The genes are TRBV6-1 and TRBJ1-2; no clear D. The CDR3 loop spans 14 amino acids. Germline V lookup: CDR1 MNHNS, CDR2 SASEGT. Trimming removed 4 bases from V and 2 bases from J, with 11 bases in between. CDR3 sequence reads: CASSADKVNYGYTF. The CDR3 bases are TGTGCCAGCAGTGCCGACAAGGTGAACTATGGCTACACCTTC.

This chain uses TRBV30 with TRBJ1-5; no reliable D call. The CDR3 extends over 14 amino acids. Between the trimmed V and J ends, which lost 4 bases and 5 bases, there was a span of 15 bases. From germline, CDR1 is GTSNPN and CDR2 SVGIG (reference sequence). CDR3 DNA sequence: TGTGCCTGGAAACGAAAGGAATCCCATCAGCCCCAGCATTTT. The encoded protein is CAWKRKESHQPQHF.

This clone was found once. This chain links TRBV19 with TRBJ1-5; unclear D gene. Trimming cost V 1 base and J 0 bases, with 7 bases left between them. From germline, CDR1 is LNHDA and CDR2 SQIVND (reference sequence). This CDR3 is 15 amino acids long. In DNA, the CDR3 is TGTGCCAGTAGTATAGTCTGGTCTAGCAATCAGCCCCAGCATTTT. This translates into CASSIVWSSNQPQHF.

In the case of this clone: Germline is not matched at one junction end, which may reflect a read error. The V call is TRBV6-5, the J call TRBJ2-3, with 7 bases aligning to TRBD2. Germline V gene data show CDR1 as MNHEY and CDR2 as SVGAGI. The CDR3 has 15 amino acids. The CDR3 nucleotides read TGTGCCAGCAGGGGGGAGGGTGTTTCAACAGGTACGCAGTATTTT. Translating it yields CASRGEGVSTGTQYF.

The CDR3 here is CASSTRLMTMGQNIQYF. The CDR3 nucleotides are TGTGCCAGTAGTACACGACTCATGACCATGGGCCAAAACATTCAGTACTTC. The rearrangement uses TRBV19 and TRBJ2-4; no reliable D call. Germline CDR1 LNHDA, CDR2 SQIVND (reference sequence). With 4 bases removed from V and 5 bases from J, the gap between germline ends came to 21 bases. This CDR3 region has 17 residues.

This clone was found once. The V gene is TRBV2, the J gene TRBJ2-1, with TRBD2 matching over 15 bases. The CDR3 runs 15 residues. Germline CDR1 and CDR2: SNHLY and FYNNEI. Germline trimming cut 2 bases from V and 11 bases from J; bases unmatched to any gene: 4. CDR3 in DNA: TGTGCCAGCAGTGAACGGACTAGCGGGGGGGCTAAGCAGTTCTTC. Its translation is CASSERTSGGAKQFF.

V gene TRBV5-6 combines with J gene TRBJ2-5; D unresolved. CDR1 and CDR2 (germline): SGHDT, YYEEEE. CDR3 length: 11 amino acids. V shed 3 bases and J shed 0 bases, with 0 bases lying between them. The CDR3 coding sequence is TGTGCCAGCAGCTACCAAGAGACCCAGTACTTC. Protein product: CASSYQETQYF.

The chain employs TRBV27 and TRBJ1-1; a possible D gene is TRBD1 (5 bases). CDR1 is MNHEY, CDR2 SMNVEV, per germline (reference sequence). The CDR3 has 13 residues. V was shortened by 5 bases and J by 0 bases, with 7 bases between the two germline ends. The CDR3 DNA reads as TGTGCCAGCAGTGACAGTTTGAACACTGAAGCTTTCTTT. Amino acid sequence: CASSDSLNTEAFF.

The CDR3 sequence: CASSFQDRGSYGYTF. Written as DNA, the CDR3 is TGTGCCAGCAGCTTCCAGGACAGGGGAAGCTATGGCTACACCTTC. This sequence joins TRBV7-9 and TRBJ1-2; 9 bases are shared with TRBD1. After removal of 3 bases from V and 4 bases from J, the junction contained 6 bases not matched to a gene. In germline, CDR1 is SEHNR, CDR2 FQNEAQ (reference sequence). The CDR3 totals 15 residues.

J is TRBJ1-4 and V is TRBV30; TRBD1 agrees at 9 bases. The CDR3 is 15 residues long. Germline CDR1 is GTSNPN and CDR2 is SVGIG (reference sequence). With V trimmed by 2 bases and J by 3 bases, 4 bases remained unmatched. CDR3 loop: CAWSRTGGPNEKLFF. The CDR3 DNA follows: TGTGCCTGGAGTAGAACAGGGGGCCCTAATGAAAAACTGTTTTTT.

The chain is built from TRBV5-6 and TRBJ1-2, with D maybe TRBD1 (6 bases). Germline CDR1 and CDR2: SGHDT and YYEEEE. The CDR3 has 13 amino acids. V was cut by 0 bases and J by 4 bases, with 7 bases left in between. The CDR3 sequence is CASSLDRAYGYTF. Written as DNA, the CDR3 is TGTGCCAGCAGCTTGGACAGGGCCTATGGCTACACCTTC.

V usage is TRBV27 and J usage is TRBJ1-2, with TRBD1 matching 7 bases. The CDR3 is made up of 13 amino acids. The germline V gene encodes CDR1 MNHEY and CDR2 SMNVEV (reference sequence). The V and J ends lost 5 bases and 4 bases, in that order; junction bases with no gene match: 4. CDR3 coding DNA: TGTGCCAGCAGTAGGGACAGTAGCTATGGCTACACCTTC. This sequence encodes CASSRDSSYGYTF.

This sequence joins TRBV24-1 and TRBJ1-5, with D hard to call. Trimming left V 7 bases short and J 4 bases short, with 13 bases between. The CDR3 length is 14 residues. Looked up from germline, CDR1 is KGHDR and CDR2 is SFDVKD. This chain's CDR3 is CATSQEQENQPQHF. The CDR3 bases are TGTGCCACCAGCCAAGAACAAGAAAATCAGCCCCAGCATTTT.

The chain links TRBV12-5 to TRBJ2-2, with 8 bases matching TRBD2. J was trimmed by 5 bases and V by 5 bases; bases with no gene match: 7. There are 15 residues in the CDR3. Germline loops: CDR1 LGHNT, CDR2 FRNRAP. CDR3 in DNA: TGTGCTAGTGGTCCTGGAGTAGCGGGGACCGGGGAGCTGTTTTTT. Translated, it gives CASGPGVAGTGELFF.

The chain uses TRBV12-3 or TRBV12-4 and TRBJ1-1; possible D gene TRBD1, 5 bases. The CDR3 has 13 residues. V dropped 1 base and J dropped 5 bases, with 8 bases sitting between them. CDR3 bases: TGTGCCAGCAGTTTAGAAAGGGGTACTGAAGCTTTCTTT. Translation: CASSLERGTEAFF.

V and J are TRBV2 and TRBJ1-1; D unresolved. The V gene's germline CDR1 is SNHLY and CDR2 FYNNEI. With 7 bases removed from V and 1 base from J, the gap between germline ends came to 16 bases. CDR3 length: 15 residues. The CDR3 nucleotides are TGTGCCAGCACCCTCCGGACGCGTCGGAACACTGAAGCTTTCTTT. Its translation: CASTLRTRRNTEAFF.

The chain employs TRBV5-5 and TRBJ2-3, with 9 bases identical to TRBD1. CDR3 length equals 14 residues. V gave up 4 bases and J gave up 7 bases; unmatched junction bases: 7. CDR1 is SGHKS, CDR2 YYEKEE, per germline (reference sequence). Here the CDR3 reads CASSPGTGTNTQYF. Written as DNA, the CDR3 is TGTGCCAGCAGCCCCGGGACAGGGACGAATACGCAGTATTTT.

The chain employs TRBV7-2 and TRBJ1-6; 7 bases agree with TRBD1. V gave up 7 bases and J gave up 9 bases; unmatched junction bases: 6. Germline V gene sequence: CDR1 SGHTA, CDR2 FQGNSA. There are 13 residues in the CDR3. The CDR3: CASNLQGISPLHF. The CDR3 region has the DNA TGTGCCAGCAACCTACAGGGGATTTCACCCCTCCACTTT.

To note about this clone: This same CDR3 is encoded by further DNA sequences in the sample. The CDR3 region has the DNA TGCAGCGTAGGACAGCTGAACACTGAAGCTTTCTTT. This encodes CSVGQLNTEAFF. This chain uses TRBV29-1 with TRBJ1-1, with D possibly being TRBD1 (6 bases). V was clipped by 6 bases and J by 0 bases, with 8 bases between them. Germline CDR1 is SQVTM and CDR2 is ANQGSEA. This CDR3 contains 12 residues. Full variable domain (outside the CDR3, taken from reference TRBV29-1 and TRBJ1-1): SAVISQKPSRDICQRGTSLTIQCQVDSQVTMMFWYRQQPGQSLTLIATANQGSEATYESGFVIDKFPISRPNLTFSTLTVSNMSPEDSSIYLCSVGQLNTEAFFGQGTRLTVV.

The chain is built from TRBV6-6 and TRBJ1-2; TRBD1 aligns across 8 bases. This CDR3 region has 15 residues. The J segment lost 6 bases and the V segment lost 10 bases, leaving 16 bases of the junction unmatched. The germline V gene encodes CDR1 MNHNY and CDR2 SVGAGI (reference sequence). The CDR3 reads CATQGATRKRDGYTF. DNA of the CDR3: TGTGCCACCCAGGGGGCTACGCGAAAAAGGGATGGCTACACCTTC.

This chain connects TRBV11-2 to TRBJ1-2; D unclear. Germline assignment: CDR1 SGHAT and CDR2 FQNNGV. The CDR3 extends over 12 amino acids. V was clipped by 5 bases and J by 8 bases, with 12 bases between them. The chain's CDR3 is CASSLVNTGYTF. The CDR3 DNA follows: TGTGCCAGCAGCCTAGTAAACACAGGCTACACCTTC.